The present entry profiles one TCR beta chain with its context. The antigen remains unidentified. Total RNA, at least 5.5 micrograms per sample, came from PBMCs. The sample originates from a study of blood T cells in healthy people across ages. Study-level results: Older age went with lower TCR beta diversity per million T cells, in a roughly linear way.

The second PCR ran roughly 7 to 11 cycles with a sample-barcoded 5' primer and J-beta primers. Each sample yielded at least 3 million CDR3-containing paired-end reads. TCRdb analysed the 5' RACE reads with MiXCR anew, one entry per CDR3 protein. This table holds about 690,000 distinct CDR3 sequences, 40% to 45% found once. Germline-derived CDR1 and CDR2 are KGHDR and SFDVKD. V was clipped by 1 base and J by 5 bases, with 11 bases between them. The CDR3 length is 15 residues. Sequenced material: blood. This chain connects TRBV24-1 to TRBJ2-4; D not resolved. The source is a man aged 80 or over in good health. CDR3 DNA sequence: TGTGCCACCAGTGATTTATCAAGGCCCCAAAACATTCAGTACTTC. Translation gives CATSDLSRPQNIQYF.